The T cell receptor beta chain under discussion was sequenced for a study of blood T cell repertoires in COVID-19. Background on the study: Nucleic acid was either cDNA or gDNA, and it came from T cells, B-cell-depleted T cells, or PBMCs.

In the original processing: Estimates of nucleated cell counts were drawn from the amplification of reference gene primers. Sequencing was performed with immunoSEQ multiplex PCR; in TCRdb, only in-frame clones are kept and a portion is missing. The V and J calls and clone size come from that table; D and trimming were worked out from the DNA. Among approximately 300,000 clones listed, 70% to 90% were seen once. The CDR3 has 15 amino acids. V was clipped by 3 bases and J by 4 bases, with 15 bases between them. The germline CDR1 and CDR2 sequences are LGHDT and YNNKEL (reference sequence). The receptor's source is a woman in her thirties or forties with acute or convalescent COVID-19. Material for sequencing was peripheral blood. This chain uses TRBV3-1 (or the pseudogene TRBV3-2) with TRBJ1-2, with D tentatively TRBD1 (5 bases). CDR3 sequence: CASSQGETGGYGYTF. The CDR3 region has the DNA TGTGCCAGCAGCCAGGGGGAAACGGGGGGCTATGGCTACACCTTC.